The present TCR beta chain was sequenced within a study of T cell responses to AZD1222 COVID-19 vaccine. Study-wide results and limits: Across the whole spike, CD4 TCRs peaked at regions 160-218 and 743-854. Nearly half of spike-specific TCRs reportedly target variant regions that are unmutated in the B.1.351 and B.1.1.7 variants. Two doses of AZD1222 preceded a rise in Spike-specific TCR breadth and depth.

For this clone: The antigen is not known.

The study pooled second doses at about 4 or about 12 weeks. V shed 4 bases, J shed 4 bases, and the junction held 10 bases outside the gene matches. The germline CDR1 and CDR2 sequences are SGHRS and YFSETQ. The CDR3 sequence is 15 residues long. Data came from immunoSEQ multiplex PCR; TCRdb stores just in-frame clones and leaves some out. The profile covers fewer than 150,000 clones, with more than 70% appearing a single time and less than 4% taken by the ten largest. This sample comprised peripheral blood, obtained 28 days after the second AZD1222 dose. The sequence was obtained from an adult who received the AZD1222 COVID-19 vaccine. The chain carries TRBV5-1 and TRBJ1-2, with 7 nucleotides matching TRBD1. The CDR3 DNA reads TGCGCCAGCAGCCGAACAGGGGAAGGGGGCTATGGCTACACCTTC. Its protein product is CASSRTGEGGYGYTF. Using reference TRBV5-1 and TRBJ1-2 for the parts outside the CDR3, the full variable domain is KAGVTQTPRYLIKTRGQQVTLSCSPISGHRSVSWYQQTPGQGLQFLFEYFSETQRNKGNFPGRFSGRQFSNSRSEMNVSTLELGDSALYLCASSRTGEGGYGYTFGSGTRLTVV.